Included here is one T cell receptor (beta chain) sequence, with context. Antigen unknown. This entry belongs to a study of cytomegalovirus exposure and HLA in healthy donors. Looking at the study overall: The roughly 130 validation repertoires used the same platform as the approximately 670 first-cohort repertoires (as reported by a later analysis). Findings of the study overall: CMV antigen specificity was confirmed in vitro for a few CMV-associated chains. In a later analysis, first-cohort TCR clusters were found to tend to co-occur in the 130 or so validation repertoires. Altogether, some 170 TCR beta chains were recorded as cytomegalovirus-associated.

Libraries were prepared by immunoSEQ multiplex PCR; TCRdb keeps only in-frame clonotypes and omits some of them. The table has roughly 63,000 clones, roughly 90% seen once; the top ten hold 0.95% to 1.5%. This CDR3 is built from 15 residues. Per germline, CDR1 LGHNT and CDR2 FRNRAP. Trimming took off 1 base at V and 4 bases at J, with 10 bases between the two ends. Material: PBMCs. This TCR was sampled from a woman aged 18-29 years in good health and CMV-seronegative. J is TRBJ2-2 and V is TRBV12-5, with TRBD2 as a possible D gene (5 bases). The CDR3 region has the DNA TGTGCTAGTGGTTTGGGGGGAGTTAGCACCGGGGAGCTGTTTTTT. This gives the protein CASGLGGVSTGELFF.